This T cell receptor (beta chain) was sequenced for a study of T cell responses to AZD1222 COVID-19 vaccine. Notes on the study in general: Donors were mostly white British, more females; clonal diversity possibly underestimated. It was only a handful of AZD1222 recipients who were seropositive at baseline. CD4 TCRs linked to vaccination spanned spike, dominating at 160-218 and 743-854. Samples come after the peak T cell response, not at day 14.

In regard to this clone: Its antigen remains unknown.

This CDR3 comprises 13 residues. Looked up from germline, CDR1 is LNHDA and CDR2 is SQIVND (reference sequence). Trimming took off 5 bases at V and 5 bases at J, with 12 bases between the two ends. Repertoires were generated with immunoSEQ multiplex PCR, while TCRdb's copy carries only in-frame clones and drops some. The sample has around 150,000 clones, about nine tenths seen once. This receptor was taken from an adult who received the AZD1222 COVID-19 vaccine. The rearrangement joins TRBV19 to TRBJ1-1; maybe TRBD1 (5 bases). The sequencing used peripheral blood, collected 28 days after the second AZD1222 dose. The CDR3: CASSVTQGTEAFF. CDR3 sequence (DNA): TGTGCCAGTAGTGTAACCCAGGGTACTGAAGCTTTCTTT.